This T cell receptor (beta chain) was profiled in a study of T cell changes during pregnancy in multiple sclerosis. With V trimmed by 5 bases and J by 10 bases, 11 bases remained unmatched. This CDR3 spans 15 amino acids. Per the germline V gene, CDR1 is MNHEY and CDR2 is SMNVEV (reference sequence). Sequencing used immunoSEQ multiplex PCR; TCRdb keeps in-frame clones, though not all of them. Of 95,000 to 110,000 clones listed, roughly nine tenths were seen once; the top ten hold 0.75% to 0.95%. The chain has TRBV27 and TRBJ1-6; 7 nucleotides line up with TRBD1. Sequencing used peripheral blood, obtained after pregnancy. This TCR came from a female donor with multiple sclerosis, enrolled in a pregnancy study. The CDR3 coding sequence is TGTGCCAGCAGTACTCCGACAGGGATCGGATCACCCCTCCACTTT. This sequence encodes CASSTPTGIGSPLHF.